This entry lists 32 T cell receptor beta chains sequenced from one sample in a study of regulatory T cells in long-lasting Graves disease. Arm-PCR of CDR3 regions and iRepertoire HTBI primers were the basis on which TCR beta libraries were built. MiXCR was run by TCRdb on the multiplex PCR reads, yielding one entry per CDR3 protein. The sample has about 430,000 distinct CDR3 sequences, 15% seen once. Time point reported: newly diagnosed GD, antithyroid drugs for less than 3 months. The TCR library was made from RNA extracted from PBMCs. These data are also associated with another study on T cells in Graves' hyperthyroidism and ophthalmopathy.

The material was peripheral blood mononuclear cells (PBMCs), obtained at new diagnosis, from a patient treated with antithyroid drugs. The receptors were gathered from a woman between 40 and 50 years old with Graves disease.

About this clonotype itself: At one end, the junction sequence differs from germline, possibly due to a read error. The chain couples TRBV10-3 to TRBJ2-3, with TRBD1 as a possible D gene (5 bases). The CDR3 extends over 12 amino acids. Germline V gene sequence: CDR1 ENHRY, CDR2 SYGVKD. In DNA form, the CDR3 reads TGTGCCATCAGTGACCGCACAGGTACGCAGTATTTT. It encodes CAISDRTGTQYF.

This clonotype was seen repeatedly, ten times or more. This chain joins TRBV11-2 and TRBJ2-2; 11 bases are a match to TRBD1. J was trimmed by 4 bases and V by 3 bases; bases with no gene match: 4. The CDR3 length is 16 residues. The V gene's germline CDR1 is SGHAT and CDR2 FQNNGV. The CDR3 DNA sequence: TGTGCCAGCAGCTTGGCGGGACAGGGGGGCACCGGGGAGCTGTTTTTT. This translates into CASSLAGQGGTGELFF.

This clonotype was counted at least ten times. V is TRBV12-3 or TRBV12-4 and J is TRBJ2-7; D remains ambiguous. This CDR3 contains 12 residues. The V end was cut by 1 base, the J end by 2 bases, with 3 bases between. CDR3: CASSLVTYEQYF. The CDR3 DNA sequence: TGTGCCAGCAGTTTAGTGACCTACGAGCAGTACTTC.

The chain uses TRBV19 and TRBJ1-1; D gene uncertain. CDR1 and CDR2 from the germline V gene are LNHDA and SQIVND (reference sequence). Deletions cut 1 base from V and 7 bases from J, with 13 bases between. This CDR3 comprises 14 residues. CDR3: CASSIGTGRDEAFF. CDR3 bases: TGTGCCAGTAGTATAGGAACGGGCAGAGATGAAGCTTTCTTT.

The V and J genes are TRBV20-1 and TRBJ2-3; 8 bases fit TRBD2. Germline lookup yields CDR1 DFQATT and CDR2 SNEGSKA (reference sequence). This CDR3 has 15 amino acids. V shed 0 bases and J 1 base; nucleotides not matched to a gene: 3. CDR3 sequence: CSARDTSGGTDTQYF. The CDR3 DNA is TGCAGTGCTAGAGACACTAGCGGAGGCACAGATACGCAGTATTTT.

This clonotype was seen at least ten times. The rearrangement uses TRBV28 and TRBJ2-7, with 10 bases identical to TRBD2. This CDR3 is built from 19 residues. Unmatched junction bases numbered 17, after V lost 5 bases and J lost 1 base. Germline V gene data show CDR1 as MDHEN and CDR2 as SYDVKM. For the CDR3, the DNA is TGTGCCAGCAGTCCCCGACAGACTAGCCCGGGACTAGCGTCCTACGAGCAGTACTTC. The encoded protein is CASSPRQTSPGLASYEQYF.

This clonotype was seen only a few times. The rearrangement joins TRBV10-3 to TRBJ2-1; 13 bases line up with TRBD2. CDR1 and CDR2 from the germline V gene are ENHRY and SYGVKD. This CDR3 is built from 15 residues. With V trimmed by 4 bases and J by 9 bases, 6 bases remained unmatched. CDR3 in DNA: TGTGCCATCAGTGCCGAACTAGCGGGAGGGTCTGAGCAGTTCTTC. Its translation: CAISAELAGGSEQFF.

This rearrangement joins TRBV5-5 to TRBJ2-2, with D unclear. This CDR3 is 16 amino acids long. V was pared by 3 bases and J by 0 bases, with 12 bases between. Germline assignment: CDR1 SGHKS and CDR2 YYEKEE (reference sequence). The CDR3 is CASSSSYRSNTGELFF. The CDR3 bases are TGTGCCAGCAGCTCCTCCTACCGCTCGAACACCGGGGAGCTGTTTTTT. Full variable domain (missing parts from reference TRBV5-5 and TRBJ2-2): DAGVTQSPTHLIKTRGQQVTLRCSPISGHKSVSWYQQVLGQGPQFIFQYYEKEERGRGNFPDRFSARQFPNYSSELNVNALLLGDSALYLCASSSSYRSNTGELFFGEGSRLTVL.

This clonotype was observed a few times. The rearrangement links TRBV29-1 to TRBJ2-1; 11 bases agree with TRBD2. Germline V CDR1 and CDR2: SQVTM, ANQGSEA. V trimming: 7 bases; J trimming: 9 bases; junction bases outside the gene matches: 11. The CDR3 has 14 residues. The CDR3 protein is CSAIPTSGIGEQFF. The CDR3 DNA reads TGCAGCGCCATCCCGACTAGCGGGATTGGTGAGCAGTTCTTC.

This clonotype was picked up a small number of times. The chain carries TRBV7-2 and TRBJ2-2, with 7 bases fitting TRBD1. Trimming cost V 5 bases and J 6 bases; bases outside gene matches: 9. Germline assignment: CDR1 SGHTA and CDR2 FQGNSA. The CDR3 has 15 amino acids. Written as DNA, the CDR3 is TGTGCCAGCAGCAGAGGAGACAGGGTTCCCGGGGAGCTGTTTTTT. The encoded protein is CASSRGDRVPGELFF.

This clonotype was found many times. The chain uses TRBV2 and TRBJ2-7; D is ambiguous. The CDR3 extends over 11 amino acids. CDR1 SNHLY and CDR2 FYNNEI come from the germline V gene. The V end lost 7 bases, the J end lost 6 bases, and 10 bases lay between the germline ends. The CDR3 region has the DNA TGTGCCAGCAACCTACCCGGCGAGCAGTACTTC. The encoded protein is CASNLPGEQYF.

The table lists this clonotype with many counts. V usage is TRBV12-3 or TRBV12-4 and J usage is TRBJ1-5, with no clear D. V lost 5 bases to trimming and J lost 6 bases, with 14 bases between them. The CDR3 runs to 14 residues. The CDR3 region is CASSPTSKTQPQHF. The DNA for the CDR3 is TGTGCCAGCAGTCCGACTTCTAAGACTCAGCCCCAGCATTTT.

This clonotype was found many times. J is TRBJ2-5 and V is TRBV7-9; 8 positions agree with TRBD1. This CDR3 spans 16 amino acids. The germline CDR1 and CDR2 sequences are SEHNR and FQNEAQ (reference sequence). The V and J ends lost 5 bases and 5 bases, in that order; junction bases with no gene match: 13. The CDR3 bases are TGTGCCAGCAGCCCGGGACAGGACATCCCAGGGGAGACCCAGTACTTC. The encoded protein is CASSPGQDIPGETQYF.

This clonotype was recorded many times. The CDR3 nucleotides read TGTGCCAGCAGTTTTCACAAGTGCCCAGATAGCAATCAGCCCCAGCATTTT. Its protein is CASSFHKCPDSNQPQHF. The rearrangement joins TRBV28 to TRBJ1-5; D gene ambiguous. This CDR3 is built from 17 residues. Trimming left V 3 bases short and J 0 bases short, with 15 bases between. Germline V gene sequence: CDR1 MDHEN, CDR2 SYDVKM. Together with reference TRBV28 and TRBJ1-5, the CDR3 gives the full variable domain: DVKVTQSSRYLVKRTGEKVFLECVQDMDHENMFWYRQDPGLGLRLIYFSYDVKMKEKGDIPEGYSVSREKKERFSLILESASTNQTSMYLCASSFHKCPDSNQPQHFGDGTRLSIL.

Concerning this clonotype: Just one base apart from a much larger clone, this may be a read error. The gene calls are TRBV29-1 and TRBJ2-1; TRBD2 matches at 7 bases. The CDR3 contains 15 residues. Germline V gives CDR1 SQVTM, CDR2 ANQGSEA. CDR3 in DNA: TGCAGCGTTGGAAGTTGGGGGGGTCGCTACAATGAGCAGCTCTTC. Translating it yields CSVGSWGGRYNEQLF.

The table lists this clonotype with many counts. The CDR3 spells CASSLALSAEGIETQYF. The CDR3 coding sequence is TGTGCCAGCAGTTTAGCTCTTAGCGCCGAAGGAATAGAGACCCAGTACTTC. This chain uses TRBV12-3 or TRBV12-4 with TRBJ2-5, with D perhaps matching TRBD2 (5 bases). The V end was cut by 0 bases, the J end by 4 bases, with 18 bases between. The CDR3 consists of 17 residues.

This clonotype was counted many times. The chain uses TRBV3-1 and TRBJ2-7; D is unclear. CDR3 size: 12 residues. V lost 4 bases to trimming and J lost 5 bases, with 9 bases between them. CDR1 is LGHDT, CDR2 YNNKEL, per germline (reference sequence). CDR3 nucleotide sequence: TGTGCCAGCAGCCGGACCGGGCACGAGCAGTACTTC. Translation gives CASSRTGHEQYF.

Many counts were recorded for this clonotype. The chain links TRBV28 to TRBJ2-3; 9 nucleotides match TRBD2. Germline loops: CDR1 MDHEN, CDR2 SYDVKM. The trim removed 6 bases at V and 4 bases at J, leaving 8 bases unmatched. The CDR3 sequence is 15 residues long. The CDR3 spells CASRVGLAGADTQYF. The CDR3 region has the DNA TGTGCCAGCAGGGTGGGACTAGCTGGCGCAGATACGCAGTATTTT.

The chain carries TRBV2 and TRBJ2-7; D might be TRBD1 or TRBD2, each matching 5 bases. With 10 bases removed from V and 10 bases from J, the gap between germline ends came to 20 bases. CDR1 is SNHLY and CDR2 is FYNNEI in the germline V gene. CDR3 length: 12 residues. CDR3 sequence reads: CATTRGKQTQYF. The CDR3 DNA reads TGTGCCACCACCCGGGGCAAGCAAACCCAGTACTTC. Filled out from reference TRBV2 and TRBJ2-7, the complete variable domain reads EPEVTQTPSHQVTQMGQEVILRCVPISNHLYFYWYRQILGQKVEFLVSFYNNEISEKSEIFDDQFSVERPDGSNFTLKIRSTKLEDSAMYFCATTRGKQTQYFGPGTRLTVT.

This chain uses TRBV19 with TRBJ2-7; a weak D match, TRBD2 (5 bases). Trimming removed 1 base from V and 3 bases from J, with 10 bases in between. The CDR3 is made up of 14 amino acids. Germline loops: CDR1 LNHDA, CDR2 SQIVND (reference sequence). The CDR3 sequence: CASSIGTGLYEQYF. As DNA, the CDR3 is TGTGCCAGTAGTATAGGAACCGGACTCTACGAGCAGTACTTC.

A few counts support this clonotype. The V gene is TRBV5-1, the J gene TRBJ2-7, with D perhaps matching TRBD2 (7 bases). Between the trimmed V and J ends, which lost 3 bases and 4 bases, there was a span of 17 bases. The CDR3 extends over 15 amino acids. CDR1 is SGHRS and CDR2 is YFSETQ in the germline V gene. The CDR3 sequence: CASSSASGQIYEQYF. The DNA of the CDR3 is TGCGCCAGCAGCTCCGCTAGCGGACAGATATACGAGCAGTACTTC. Together with reference TRBV5-1 and TRBJ2-7, the CDR3 gives the full variable domain: KAGVTQTPRYLIKTRGQQVTLSCSPISGHRSVSWYQQTPGQGLQFLFEYFSETQRNKGNFPGRFSGRQFSNSRSEMNVSTLELGDSALYLCASSSASGQIYEQYFGPGTRLTVT.

This clonotype was seen a handful of times. The genes are TRBV7-2 and TRBJ2-7; no clear D gene. The germline gives CDR1 SGHTA, CDR2 FQGNSA. This CDR3 has 13 residues. The germline V and J ends were trimmed by 0 bases and 2 bases, with 5 bases remaining between them. CDR3 amino acids: CASSLAQPYEQYF. Written as DNA, the CDR3 is TGTGCCAGCAGCTTAGCCCAACCCTACGAGCAGTACTTC.

At least ten counts were recorded for this clonotype. The V gene is TRBV5-1, the J gene TRBJ2-5, with 7 bases aligning to TRBD2. From germline, CDR1 is SGHRS and CDR2 YFSETQ. CDR3 length: 15 residues. The V gene end was trimmed by 0 bases and the J gene end by 5 bases; junction bases not matched to a gene: 7. The CDR3, as DNA: TGCGCCAGCAGCTTGGGAAGCGGGATCGGCGAGACCCAGTACTTC. Amino acid sequence: CASSLGSGIGETQYF.

This clonotype was recorded many times. The chain couples TRBV6-5 to TRBJ2-7, with 7 nucleotides matching TRBD2. Germline V gives CDR1 MNHEY, CDR2 SVGAGI. The CDR3 covers 16 residues. V was pared by 2 bases and J by 4 bases, with 11 bases of the junction left unmatched. CDR3 DNA sequence: TGTGCCAGCAGTTACGGGGGGGGAGGTGTGTTATACGAGCAGTACTTC. Amino acids: CASSYGGGGVLYEQYF.

This clonotype was detected many times. The conserved phenylalanine or tryptophan is not found at the CDR3 terminus, so this likely reflects a read error. The DNA is left out, because the CDR3 cannot be placed on it with certainty; the CDR3 is given as TCRdb lists it. The genes are TRBV2 and TRBJ2-1; the listed D gene, TRBD2, was not tested against the DNA. Germline CDR1 reads SNHLY; CDR2 reads FYNNEI. Ends included, the CDR3 has 11 residues. The CDR3 protein is CASSEATSLGV.

This CDR3 is CASSVQGIGLSTDTQYF. Written as DNA, the CDR3 is TGTGCCAGCAGCGTCCAAGGGATCGGTCTCAGCACAGATACGCAGTATTTT. The rearrangement joins TRBV9 to TRBJ2-3; no reliable D call. The CDR3 runs to 17 residues. V was trimmed by 2 bases and J by 0 bases, leaving 16 bases between them. Germline CDR1 is SGDLS and CDR2 is YYNGEE.

This clonotype showed up many times. The genes are TRBV5-1 and TRBJ1-4; D is possibly TRBD1 (6 bases). This CDR3 comprises 15 residues. Trimming left V 0 bases short and J 6 bases short, with 12 bases between. Germline V gene sequence: CDR1 SGHRS, CDR2 YFSETQ. This CDR3 reads CASSLVTGYDEKLFF. CDR3 coding DNA: TGCGCCAGCAGCTTGGTTACAGGGTACGATGAAAAACTGTTTTTT.

The chain combines TRBV19 with TRBJ2-1; 9 nucleotides agree with TRBD2. This CDR3 has 15 residues. CDR1 LNHDA and CDR2 SQIVND come from the germline V gene (reference sequence). Trimming took 3 bases from V and 8 from J; bases not matched to a gene: 8. Here the CDR3 DNA reads TGTGCCAGTAGTATCCTAGCGGGACGACCGGATGAGCAGTTCTTC. Its translation is CASSILAGRPDEQFF.

This clonotype has ten or more counts. One end of the junction varies from germline; a read error may be responsible. The chain employs TRBV20-1 and TRBJ2-7, with 9 bases lining up with TRBD1. The V gene's germline CDR1 is DFQATT and CDR2 SNEGSKA (reference sequence). The CDR3 contains 15 residues. The CDR3 loop reads CSSSRGTGGSFEQYF. CDR3 bases: TGCAGTTCTAGTAGGGGTACAGGGGGCTCCTTCGAGCAGTACTTC.

As concerns this clonotype: This may stem from a read error, because a much larger clone lies one nucleotide away. This chain joins TRBV5-1 and TRBJ1-5; D unclear. Trimming cost V 4 bases and J 1 base, with 15 bases left between them. There are 16 residues in the CDR3. Germline assignment: CDR1 SGHRS and CDR2 YFSETQ. The CDR3 loop reads CASSPGGRRSNQPQHF. For the CDR3, the DNA is TGCGCCAGCAGCCCGGGCGGCCGAAGGAGCAATCAGCCCCAGCATTTT.

The chain employs TRBV3-1 and TRBJ1-3; the D is unclear. This CDR3 is 13 amino acids long. Looked up from germline, CDR1 is LGHDT and CDR2 is YNNKEL (reference sequence). The germline V and J ends were trimmed by 4 bases and 0 bases, with 4 bases remaining between them. The CDR3 region has the DNA TGTGCCAGCAGCCTGTACTCTGGAAACACCATATATTTT. This codes for CASSLYSGNTIYF.

There are many counts of this clonotype. V is TRBV9 and J is TRBJ2-2; D possibly matches TRBD1 or TRBD2 (5 bases each). V shed 0 bases and J shed 4 bases, with 13 bases lying between them. CDR3 length: 16 residues. Germline CDR1 is SGDLS and CDR2 is YYNGEE. The CDR3 spells CASSVGGARITGELFF. CDR3 sequence (DNA): TGTGCCAGCAGCGTAGGAGGGGCGCGGATCACCGGGGAGCTGTTTTTT. Drawing the rest from reference TRBV9 and TRBJ2-2, the complete variable domain is DSGVTQTPKHLITATGQRVTLRCSPRSGDLSVYWYQQSLDQGLQFLIQYYNGEERAKGNILERFSAQQFPDLHSELNLSSLELGDSALYFCASSVGGARITGELFFGEGSRLTVL.